This T cell receptor (beta chain) was retrieved from a study of T cells after yellow fever vaccination. At the level of the study: Preparation of fractions with low cell numbers was performed using SMART-Seq v4 Ultra Low Input.

V was pared by 5 bases and J by 4 bases, with 8 bases of the junction left unmatched. Per the germline V gene, CDR1 is SEHNR and CDR2 is FQNEAQ (reference sequence). There are 15 residues in the CDR3. Study-level points and caveats: Most primary-vaccination clones reappeared after the booster (about 97% CD4, about 87% CD8).

Regarding this clonotype: Its antigen is not identified.

A 5'RACE template-switching step, the method used to make TCR cDNA, added a universal primer site and UMIs. TCRdb fed the 5' RACE reads into MiXCR, producing one record per CDR3 protein. The data contain about 260,000 distinct CDR3 sequences, approximately 13% of them seen just once; the ten biggest clones take up roughly 0.5%. This sample comprised CD4+ T cells sorted from PBMCs, obtained 45 days after the yellow fever booster vaccination. The chain uses TRBV7-9 and TRBJ1-3; 7 nucleotides line up with TRBD1. The receptor was isolated from a young man who received the YFV17D yellow fever vaccine. The CDR3 loop reads CASSTTGVFGNTIYF. Here the CDR3 DNA reads TGTGCCAGCAGCACCACAGGGGTCTTCGGAAACACCATATATTTT.